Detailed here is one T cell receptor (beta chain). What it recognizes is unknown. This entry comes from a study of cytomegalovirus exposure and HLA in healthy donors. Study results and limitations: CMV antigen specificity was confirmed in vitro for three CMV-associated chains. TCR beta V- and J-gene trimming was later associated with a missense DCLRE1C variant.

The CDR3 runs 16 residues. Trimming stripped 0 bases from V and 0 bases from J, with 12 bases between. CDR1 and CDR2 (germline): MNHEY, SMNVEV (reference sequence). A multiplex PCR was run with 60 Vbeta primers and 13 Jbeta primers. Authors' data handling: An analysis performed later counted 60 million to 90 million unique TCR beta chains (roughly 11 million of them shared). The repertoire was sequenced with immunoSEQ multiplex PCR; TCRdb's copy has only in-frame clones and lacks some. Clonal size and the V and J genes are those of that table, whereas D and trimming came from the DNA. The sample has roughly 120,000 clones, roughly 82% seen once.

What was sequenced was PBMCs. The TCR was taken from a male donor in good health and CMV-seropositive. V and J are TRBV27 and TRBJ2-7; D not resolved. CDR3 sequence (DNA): TGTGCCAGCAGTTTATCCGACATCAAAAGCTCCTACGAGCAGTACTTC. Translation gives CASSLSDIKSSYEQYF.